A single sample is the source of the 32 T cell receptor beta chains below, sequenced in a study of T cell repertoires in cytomegalovirus infection. TCRdb called the reads again in MiXCR, with one record for every CDR3 protein. Counted here are roughly 500,000 distinct CDR3 sequences, 30% to 35% occurring once; the ten biggest clones make up about a sixth. No antigens are known for them. The sequencing used cultured PBMCs, collected from culture after CMV antigen stimulation. The receptors originated from a human donor in good health (CMV status not recorded). Some clones in this sample may be carry-over from other donors' samples.

This clonotype was counted between two and nine times. The chain joins TRBV11-2 to TRBJ2-5; 10 bases match TRBD2. The CDR3 extends over 15 amino acids. V lost 7 bases to trimming and J lost 2 bases; unmatched junction nucleotides: 7. Germline values: CDR1 SGHAT, CDR2 FQNNGV. As DNA, the CDR3 is TGTGCCAGCACCAGGACTAGCGGAGGTCAAGAGACCCAGTACTTC. Its translation is CASTRTSGGQETQYF.

J is TRBJ1-1 and V is TRBV7-2; D might be TRBD1 (6 bases). From germline, CDR1 is SGHTA and CDR2 FQGNSA. Trimming took 5 bases from V and 1 from J, leaving 11 bases between them. The CDR3 contains 14 residues. CDR3: CASSRDRQNTEAFF. As DNA, the CDR3 is TGTGCCAGCAGCCGAGACAGGCAGAACACTGAAGCTTTCTTT.

This clonotype was found many times. This chain joins TRBV2 and TRBJ2-1; no clear D. CDR3 size: 11 residues. Looked up from germline, CDR1 is SNHLY and CDR2 is FYNNEI. V was cut by 5 bases and J by 7 bases, with 6 bases left in between. The CDR3 DNA follows: TGTGCCAGCAGTTCTCATAATGAGCAGTTCTTC. As protein: CASSSHNEQFF.

This clonotype was detected ten times or more. The V call is TRBV7-2, the J call TRBJ2-1; 10 nucleotides align to TRBD2. From germline, CDR1 is SGHTA and CDR2 FQGNSA. Trimming took 5 bases from V and 5 from J; bases not matched to a gene: 9. The CDR3 covers 16 residues. The CDR3 DNA follows: TGTGCCAGCAGCGCCGAACTAGCGGGAAAGGACAATGAGCAGTTCTTC. Translation: CASSAELAGKDNEQFF.

The V and J genes are TRBV12-3 or TRBV12-4 and TRBJ2-7; no firm D call. The CDR3 loop spans 15 amino acids. V was trimmed by 3 bases and J by 0 bases, leaving 12 bases between them. The CDR3 nucleotides read TGTGCCAGCAGTTTGGTGCACTCCCCCTCCTACGAGCAGTACTTC. Translated: CASSLVHSPSYEQYF.

This clonotype was seen ten or more times. The rearrangement joins TRBV7-2 to TRBJ1-2, with 7 bases aligning to TRBD1. This CDR3 region has 14 residues. Trimming removed 1 base from V and 7 bases from J; junction bases left unmatched: 6. CDR1 and CDR2 from the germline V gene are SGHTA and FQGNSA. Here the CDR3 reads CASSLETGNGGYTF. CDR3 in DNA: TGTGCCAGCAGCTTAGAGACAGGGAACGGTGGCTACACCTTC.

The CDR3 DNA is TGTGCCAGCAGCCGGCGGGGTAGCGGGATCTCCTACGAGCAGTACGTC. It specifies CASSRRGSGISYEQYV. The chain carries TRBV7-8 and TRBJ2-7; TRBD2 matches at 8 bases. Per germline, CDR1 SGHVS and CDR2 FQNEAQ. Trimming at V came to 5 bases and at J to 0 bases, leaving 9 bases not matched to a gene. This CDR3 has 16 residues.

This clonotype has a count of ten or more. The DNA of the CDR3 is TGTGCCAGCAGCTTTCGGTTAGCGGGAGTCACAGATACGCAGTATTTT. Residues: CASSFRLAGVTDTQYF. This chain connects TRBV7-8 to TRBJ2-3, with TRBD2 identical over 9 bases. Germline V gene lookup returns CDR1 SGHVS and CDR2 FQNEAQ. The CDR3 spans 16 residues. V shed 3 bases, J shed 2 bases, and the junction held 6 bases outside the gene matches.

This clonotype was recorded a few times. This chain uses TRBV12-3 or TRBV12-4 with TRBJ2-1, with D possibly TRBD2 on 6 matching bases. V was cut by 2 bases and J by 0 bases, with 11 bases left in between. The CDR3 has 16 residues. The CDR3 coding sequence is TGTGCCAGCAGTTTACTAGCGCAGAGCTCCTACAATGAGCAGTTCTTC. Translated, it gives CASSLLAQSSYNEQFF.

This clonotype came up a few times. This sequence joins TRBV6-2 or TRBV6-3 and TRBJ2-7; TRBD2 matches 7 bases. CDR3 size: 14 residues. Germline V gene lookup returns CDR1 MNHEY and CDR2 SVGEGT. J gave up 7 bases and V 6 bases, and 12 bases lay outside the gene matches. The CDR3 protein is CASRPSGGPGEQYV. The CDR3 region has the DNA TGTGCCAGCAGACCTTCGGGAGGACCGGGTGAGCAGTACGTC.

This clonotype has more than one count but fewer than ten. This chain uses TRBV7-6 with TRBJ1-2, with TRBD1 matching over 9 bases. The CDR3 totals 15 residues. With 5 bases clipped from V and 4 bases from J, the junction kept 8 bases outside the gene matches. Per germline, CDR1 SGHVS and CDR2 FNYEAQ. The CDR3 bases are TGTGCCAGCAGCCTCGATGTGACAGGGGGCTATGGCTACACCTTC. Encoded protein: CASSLDVTGGYGYTF.

The genes are TRBV6-5 and TRBJ2-3, with 7 bases that match TRBD1. Looked up from germline, CDR1 is MNHEY and CDR2 is SVGAGI. The trim removed 6 bases at V and 4 bases at J, leaving 7 bases unmatched. This CDR3 contains 14 residues. The CDR3 sequence: CASRGQASSDTQYF. The CDR3 DNA reads TGTGCCAGCAGAGGACAGGCGTCATCAGATACGCAGTATTTT.

The chain has TRBV7-2 and TRBJ2-1; tentative D call: TRBD2 (6 bases). Between the trimmed V and J ends, which lost 5 bases and 7 bases, there was a span of 18 bases. Germline V gives CDR1 SGHTA, CDR2 FQGNSA. The CDR3 loop spans 15 amino acids. The CDR3 sequence is CASSPPGVGRNEQFF. Written as DNA, the CDR3 is TGTGCCAGCAGCCCCCCCGGGGTGGGGAGGAATGAGCAGTTCTTC.

This clonotype was found a few times. This chain connects TRBV7-9 to TRBJ2-1, with a weak D call TRBD2 (5 bases). Germline CDR1 SEHNR, CDR2 FQNEAQ (reference sequence). The CDR3 consists of 11 residues. CDR3 loop: CLVLRGYEQFF. For the CDR3, the DNA is TGTTTAGTTTTACGAGGGTATGAGCAGTTCTTC.

The chain uses TRBV6-1 and TRBJ2-1; 7 positions agree with TRBD2. This CDR3 has 16 amino acids. Germline assignment: CDR1 MNHNS and CDR2 SASEGT. Unmatched junction bases numbered 12, after V lost 3 bases and J lost 7 bases. The CDR3 is CASSDGGRAFLNEQFF. CDR3 coding DNA: TGTGCCAGCAGTGATGGTGGGAGGGCCTTCTTAAATGAGCAGTTCTTC.

This chain joins TRBV7-1 and TRBJ2-1; 8 bases agree with TRBD1. TRBV7-1 is an ORF, with its function uncertain. The ends lost 5 bases at V and 6 bases at J; junction bases unmatched: 9. This CDR3 is built from 15 residues. The CDR3 sequence: CASSGWTGRSNEQFF. CDR3 DNA sequence: TGTGCCAGCAGCGGATGGACAGGGCGGTCCAATGAGCAGTTCTTC.

J is TRBJ2-7 and V is TRBV12-3 or TRBV12-4; the match to TRBD2 covers 10 bases. The CDR3 has 13 residues. This CDR3 reads CASSLAGVSEQYV. For the CDR3, the DNA is TGTGCCAGCAGTCTAGCGGGAGTAAGCGAGCAGTACGTC.

This clonotype was recorded many times. The genes are TRBV7-8 and TRBJ1-5; D uncertain. The CDR3 consists of 16 residues. Trimming cost V 1 base and J 1 base, with 11 bases left between them. Germline CDR1 reads SGHVS; CDR2 reads FQNEAQ. Here the CDR3 reads CASSLEWQASNQPQHF. DNA for the CDR3: TGTGCCAGCAGCTTAGAGTGGCAGGCCAGCAATCAGCCCCAGCATTTT.

This clonotype was recorded a few times. The chain is built from TRBV11-2 and TRBJ2-2; the match to TRBD2 covers 9 bases. The CDR3 contains 15 residues. CDR1 SGHAT and CDR2 FQNNGV come from the germline V gene. V shed 4 bases and J 3 bases; nucleotides not matched to a gene: 3. The CDR3 region is CASSSRTSDTGELFF. The CDR3 region has the DNA TGTGCCAGCAGCTCCAGGACTAGCGACACCGGGGAGCTGTTTTTT.

The chain has TRBV6-4 and TRBJ2-7; 7 nucleotides match TRBD2. The CDR3 is made up of 14 amino acids. Per germline, CDR1 MRHNA and CDR2 SNTAGT. V was clipped by 6 bases and J by 0 bases; unmatched bases: 5. CDR3 in DNA: TGTGCCAGCAGCGAGCGGGGTTACTCCTACGAGCAGTACGTC. This translates into CASSERGYSYEQYV.

This clonotype appeared a few times. The chain recombines TRBV11-3 with TRBJ2-3; TRBD1 matches 8 bases. The CDR3 has 16 amino acids. Per the germline V gene, CDR1 is SGHNT and CDR2 is YENEEA. After removal of 5 bases from V and 2 bases from J, the junction contained 9 bases not matched to a gene. This chain's CDR3 is CASSPSQGGDTDTQYF. Here the CDR3 DNA reads TGTGCCAGCAGCCCATCACAGGGGGGTGACACAGATACGCAGTATTTT.

This clonotype was counted a few times. This chain joins TRBV7-2 and TRBJ2-2, with 10 bases aligning to TRBD1. Looked up from germline, CDR1 is SGHTA and CDR2 is FQGNSA. J was trimmed by 5 bases and V by 6 bases; bases with no gene match: 6. CDR3 length: 15 amino acids. As DNA, the CDR3 is TGTGCCAGCAGAAGCGGGACAGGGGATACCGGGGAGCTGTTTTTT. It specifies CASRSGTGDTGELFF.

The chain employs TRBV2 and TRBJ2-1; 9 bases line up with TRBD1. The V segment lost 6 bases and the J segment 6 bases; nucleotides outside the gene matches: 0. The CDR3 runs 12 residues. Looked up from germline, CDR1 is SNHLY and CDR2 is FYNNEI. The CDR3 protein is CASRTGGNEQFF. Written as DNA, the CDR3 is TGTGCCAGCAGGACAGGGGGCAATGAGCAGTTCTTC.

The rearrangement links TRBV7-8 to TRBJ2-7; D is undetermined. This CDR3 has 16 residues. V was pared by 5 bases and J by 0 bases, with 17 bases between. Germline V CDR1 and CDR2: SGHVS, FQNEAQ. DNA of the CDR3: TGTGCCAGCAGCCTTGCTGGGGAAATAAGCTCCTACGAGCAGTACTTC. It specifies CASSLAGEISSYEQYF.

Worth noting for this clonotype: The junction departs from the called germline gene at one end, perhaps through a read error. This rearrangement joins TRBV10-3 to TRBJ2-1; no definite D call. The CDR3 is 13 amino acids. Germline V gene data show CDR1 as ENHRY and CDR2 as SYGVKD. The CDR3 nucleotides read TGTTCCATCAGTGAAGCCCCCTACAATGAGCAGTTCTTC. Protein sequence: CSISEAPYNEQFF.

V and J are TRBV24-1 and TRBJ2-1, with D tentatively TRBD1 (5 bases). This CDR3 comprises 11 residues. Germline CDR1 and CDR2: KGHDR and SFDVKD. V lost 9 bases and J lost 11, with 13 bases in between. The CDR3 region is CATGKRGKQFF. The CDR3 DNA reads as TGTGCCACCGGAAAAAGGGGAAAGCAGTTCTTC.

V is TRBV7-6 and J is TRBJ2-2, with D possibly TRBD1 on 5 matching bases. This CDR3 contains 15 residues. The germline V and J ends were trimmed by 6 bases and 0 bases, with 11 bases remaining between them. Germline CDR1 and CDR2: SGHVS and FNYEAQ. The CDR3 bases are TGTGCCAGCAGTAAAGGGGTTCCGAACACCGGGGAGCTGTTTTTT. Amino acids: CASSKGVPNTGELFF. Full variable domain (outside the CDR3, taken from reference TRBV7-6 and TRBJ2-2): GAGVSQSPRYKVTKRGQDVALRCDPISGHVSLYWYRQALGQGPEFLTYFNYEAQQDKSGLPNDRFSAERPEGSISTLTIQRTEQRDSAMYRCASSKGVPNTGELFFGEGSRLTVL.

The rearrangement joins TRBV7-8 to TRBJ1-2; tentative D call: TRBD1 (5 bases). V lost 3 bases and J 8 bases, leaving 13 bases between the germline ends. Germline lookup yields CDR1 SGHVS and CDR2 FQNEAQ. This CDR3 spans 13 amino acids. CDR3 sequence: CASSFEGQRGYTF. Written as DNA, the CDR3 is TGTGCCAGCAGCTTTGAGGGGCAGAGGGGCTACACCTTC. The full variable domain, in which reference TRBV7-8 and TRBJ1-2 provide the parts outside the CDR3, is GAGVSQSPRYKVAKRGQDVALRCDPISGHVSLFWYQQALGQGPEFLTYFQNEAQLDKSGLPSDRFFAERPEGSVSTLKIQRTQQEDSAVYLCASSFEGQRGYTFGSGTRLTVV.

The genes are TRBV20-1 and TRBJ2-1; 9 bases map to TRBD2. CDR1 DFQATT and CDR2 SNEGSKA come from the germline V gene (reference sequence). The junction had 9 bases not matched to a gene; V was cut back by 0 bases and J by 0 bases. This CDR3 is 18 amino acids long. Here the CDR3 reads CSARDEASGKSSYNEQFF. The DNA for the CDR3 is TGCAGTGCTAGAGATGAGGCTAGCGGGAAAAGCTCCTACAATGAGCAGTTCTTC.

The chain recombines TRBV6-6 with TRBJ2-3; no clear D. V lost 2 bases and J lost 0, with 9 bases in between. The CDR3 consists of 15 residues. The germline CDR1 and CDR2 sequences are MNHNY and SVGAGI (reference sequence). The CDR3 sequence: CASSYTPGSTDTQYF. The CDR3 DNA follows: TGTGCCAGCAGTTACACCCCCGGGAGCACAGATACGCAGTATTTT.

The V call is TRBV2, the J call TRBJ2-3; D is undetermined. This CDR3 comprises 15 residues. Trimming stripped 1 base from V and 2 bases from J, with 10 bases between. CDR1 is SNHLY, CDR2 FYNNEI, per germline. The CDR3 loop is CASSEGRRTTDTQYF. Here the CDR3 DNA reads TGTGCCAGCAGTGAAGGTAGACGGACCACAGATACGCAGTATTTT. Full variable domain (missing parts from reference TRBV2 and TRBJ2-3): EPEVTQTPSHQVTQMGQEVILRCVPISNHLYFYWYRQILGQKVEFLVSFYNNEISEKSEIFDDQFSVERPDGSNFTLKIRSTKLEDSAMYFCASSEGRRTTDTQYFGPGTRLTVL.

This clonotype was seen a few times. The chain joins TRBV6-2 or TRBV6-3 to TRBJ2-7, with D possibly TRBD2 on 5 matching bases. V was cut by 6 bases and J by 0 bases, with 9 bases left in between. The CDR3 runs to 13 residues. Germline V gene lookup returns CDR1 MNHEY and CDR2 SVGEGT. The DNA of the CDR3 is TGTGCCAGCAGGGTTAGCGTCTCCTACGAGCAGTACGTC. Translated, it gives CASRVSVSYEQYV.